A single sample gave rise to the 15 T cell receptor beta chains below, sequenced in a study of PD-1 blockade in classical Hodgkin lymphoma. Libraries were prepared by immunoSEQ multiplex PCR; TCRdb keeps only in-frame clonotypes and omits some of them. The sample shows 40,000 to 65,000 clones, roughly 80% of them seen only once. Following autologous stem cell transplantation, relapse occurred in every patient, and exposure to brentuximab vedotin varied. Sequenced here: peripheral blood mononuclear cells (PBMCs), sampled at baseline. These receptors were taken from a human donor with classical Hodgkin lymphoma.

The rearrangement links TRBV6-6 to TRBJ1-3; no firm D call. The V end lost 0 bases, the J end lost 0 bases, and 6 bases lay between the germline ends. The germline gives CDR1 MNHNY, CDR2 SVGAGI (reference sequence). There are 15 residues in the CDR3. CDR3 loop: CASSYSLSSGNTIYF. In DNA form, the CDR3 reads TGTGCCAGCAGTTACTCCCTTAGCTCTGGAAACACCATATATTTT.

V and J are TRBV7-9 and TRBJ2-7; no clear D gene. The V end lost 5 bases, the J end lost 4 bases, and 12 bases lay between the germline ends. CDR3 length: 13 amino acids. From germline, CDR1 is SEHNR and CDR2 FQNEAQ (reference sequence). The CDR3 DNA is TGTGCCAGCAGCACGCTCAGGAGTTACGAGCAGTACGTC. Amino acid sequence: CASSTLRSYEQYV.

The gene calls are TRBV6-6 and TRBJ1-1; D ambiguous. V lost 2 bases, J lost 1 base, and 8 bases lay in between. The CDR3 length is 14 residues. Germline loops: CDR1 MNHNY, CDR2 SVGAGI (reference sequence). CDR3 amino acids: CASSYPGRNTEAFF. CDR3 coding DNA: TGTGCCAGCAGTTACCCAGGACGGAACACTGAAGCTTTCTTT.

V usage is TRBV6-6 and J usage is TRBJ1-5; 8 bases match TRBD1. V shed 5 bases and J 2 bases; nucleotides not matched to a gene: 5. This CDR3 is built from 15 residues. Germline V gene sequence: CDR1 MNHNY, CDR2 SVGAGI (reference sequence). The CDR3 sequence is CASSLQGVGNQPQHF. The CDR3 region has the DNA TGTGCCAGCAGTCTACAGGGGGTAGGCAATCAGCCCCAGCATTTT.

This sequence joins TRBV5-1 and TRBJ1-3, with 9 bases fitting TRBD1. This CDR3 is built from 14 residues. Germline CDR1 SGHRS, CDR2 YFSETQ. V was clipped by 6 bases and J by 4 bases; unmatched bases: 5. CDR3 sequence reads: CASKGTGSGNTIYF. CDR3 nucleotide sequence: TGCGCCAGCAAGGGGACAGGGTCAGGAAACACCATATATTTT.

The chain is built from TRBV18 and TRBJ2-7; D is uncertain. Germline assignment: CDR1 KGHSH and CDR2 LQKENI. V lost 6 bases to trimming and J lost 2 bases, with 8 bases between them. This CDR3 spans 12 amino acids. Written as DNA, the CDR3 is TGTGCCAGCTCGGGTGACCCCTACGAGCAGTACGTC. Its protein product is CASSGDPYEQYV.

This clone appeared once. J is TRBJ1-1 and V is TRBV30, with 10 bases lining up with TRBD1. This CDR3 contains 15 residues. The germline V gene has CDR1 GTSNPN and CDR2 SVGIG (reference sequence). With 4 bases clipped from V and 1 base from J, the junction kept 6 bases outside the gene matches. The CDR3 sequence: CAWKTGGGPNTEAFF. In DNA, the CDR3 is TGTGCCTGGAAGACAGGGGGCGGCCCGAACACTGAAGCTTTCTTT.

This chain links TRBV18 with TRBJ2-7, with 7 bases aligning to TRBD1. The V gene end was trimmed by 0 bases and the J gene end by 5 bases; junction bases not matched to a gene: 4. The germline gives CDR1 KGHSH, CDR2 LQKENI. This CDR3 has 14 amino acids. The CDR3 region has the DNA TGTGCCAGCTCACCACCCCCAGACAGGGACGAGCAGTACTTC. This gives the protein CASSPPPDRDEQYF.

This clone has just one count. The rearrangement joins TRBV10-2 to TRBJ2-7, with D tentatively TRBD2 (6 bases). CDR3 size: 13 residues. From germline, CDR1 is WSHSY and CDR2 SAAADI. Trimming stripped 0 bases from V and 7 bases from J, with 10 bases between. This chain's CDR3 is CASSESWGREQYF. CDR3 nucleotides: TGCGCCAGCAGTGAGTCGTGGGGGAGGGAGCAGTACTTC.

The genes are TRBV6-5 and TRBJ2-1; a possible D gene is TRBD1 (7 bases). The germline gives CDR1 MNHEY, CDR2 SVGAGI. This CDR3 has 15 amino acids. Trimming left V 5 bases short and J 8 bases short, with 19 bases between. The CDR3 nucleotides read TGTGCCAGCAGTGCGGGAAAATGGGGGACAGATGAGCAGTTCTTC. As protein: CASSAGKWGTDEQFF.

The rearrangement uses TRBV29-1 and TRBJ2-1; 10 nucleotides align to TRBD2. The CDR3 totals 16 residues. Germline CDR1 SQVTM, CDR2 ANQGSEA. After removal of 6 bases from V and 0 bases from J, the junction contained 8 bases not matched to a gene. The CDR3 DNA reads TGCAGCGTCCCAAAGCGGGAGGGGGGCTCCTACAATGAGCAGTTCTTC. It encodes CSVPKREGGSYNEQFF.

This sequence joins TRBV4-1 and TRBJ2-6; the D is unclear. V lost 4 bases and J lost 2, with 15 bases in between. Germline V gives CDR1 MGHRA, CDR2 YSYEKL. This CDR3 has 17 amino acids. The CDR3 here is CASSPTFNRPGANVLTF. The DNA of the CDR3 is TGCGCCAGCAGCCCGACCTTTAATCGCCCTGGGGCCAACGTCCTGACTTTC.

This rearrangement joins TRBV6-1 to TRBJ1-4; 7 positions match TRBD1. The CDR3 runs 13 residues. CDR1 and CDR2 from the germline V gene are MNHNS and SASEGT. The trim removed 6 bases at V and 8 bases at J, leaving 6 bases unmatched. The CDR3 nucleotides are TGTGCCAGCAGACTCGGGACAGCCGAAAAACTGTTTTTT. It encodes CASRLGTAEKLFF.

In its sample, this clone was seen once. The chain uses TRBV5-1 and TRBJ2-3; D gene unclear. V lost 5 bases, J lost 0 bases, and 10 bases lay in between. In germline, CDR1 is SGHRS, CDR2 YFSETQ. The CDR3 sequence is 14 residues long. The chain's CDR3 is CASRLGTSTDTQYF. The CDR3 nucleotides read TGCGCCAGCAGGCTGGGCACTAGCACAGATACGCAGTATTTT.

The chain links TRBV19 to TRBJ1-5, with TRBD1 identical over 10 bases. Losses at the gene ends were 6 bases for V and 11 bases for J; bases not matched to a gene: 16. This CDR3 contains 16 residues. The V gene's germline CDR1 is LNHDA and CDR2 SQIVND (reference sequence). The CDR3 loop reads CASSPTRDRGLLAQHF. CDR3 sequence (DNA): TGTGCCAGTAGCCCCACCCGGGACAGGGGCCTGTTGGCCCAGCATTTT.